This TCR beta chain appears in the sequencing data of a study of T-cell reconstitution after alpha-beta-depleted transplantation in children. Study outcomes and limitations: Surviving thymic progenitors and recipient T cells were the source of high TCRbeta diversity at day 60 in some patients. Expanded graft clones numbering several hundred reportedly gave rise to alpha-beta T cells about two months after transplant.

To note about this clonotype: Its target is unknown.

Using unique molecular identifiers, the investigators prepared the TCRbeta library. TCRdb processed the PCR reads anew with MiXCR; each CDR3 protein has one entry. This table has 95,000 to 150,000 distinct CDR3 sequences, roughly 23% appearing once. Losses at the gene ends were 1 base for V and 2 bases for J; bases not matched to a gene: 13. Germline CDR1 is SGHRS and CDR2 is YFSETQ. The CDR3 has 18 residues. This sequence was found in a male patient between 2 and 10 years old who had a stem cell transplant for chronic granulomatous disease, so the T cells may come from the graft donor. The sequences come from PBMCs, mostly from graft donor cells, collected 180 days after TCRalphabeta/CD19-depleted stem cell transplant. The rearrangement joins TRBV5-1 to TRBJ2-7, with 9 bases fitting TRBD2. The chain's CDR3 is CASSLPAGGLPLTYEQYF. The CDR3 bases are TGCGCCAGCAGCTTGCCGGCGGGGGGGCTCCCCTTAACCTACGAGCAGTACTTC.